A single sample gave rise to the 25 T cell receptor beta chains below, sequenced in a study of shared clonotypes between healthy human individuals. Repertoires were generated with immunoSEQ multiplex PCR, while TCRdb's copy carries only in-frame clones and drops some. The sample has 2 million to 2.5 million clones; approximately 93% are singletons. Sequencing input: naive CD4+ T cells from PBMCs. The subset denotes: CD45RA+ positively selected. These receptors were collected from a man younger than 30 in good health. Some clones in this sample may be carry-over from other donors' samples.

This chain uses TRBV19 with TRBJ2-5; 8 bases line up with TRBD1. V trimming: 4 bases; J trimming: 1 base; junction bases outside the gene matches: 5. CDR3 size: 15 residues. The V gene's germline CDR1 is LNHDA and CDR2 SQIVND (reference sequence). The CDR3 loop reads CASSTGQGSQETQYF. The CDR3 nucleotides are TGTGCCAGTAGTACCGGACAGGGAAGCCAAGAGACCCAGTACTTC.

The DNA of the CDR3 is TGTGCCAGCAGGGACCTCCTTCCCCCTAAGCAGTTCTTC. It codes for CASRDLLPPKQFF. V and J are TRBV27 and TRBJ2-1; D remains ambiguous. V was pared by 6 bases and J by 11 bases, with 17 bases between. The CDR3 is 13 residues long. Germline V gene sequence: CDR1 MNHEY, CDR2 SMNVEV (reference sequence).

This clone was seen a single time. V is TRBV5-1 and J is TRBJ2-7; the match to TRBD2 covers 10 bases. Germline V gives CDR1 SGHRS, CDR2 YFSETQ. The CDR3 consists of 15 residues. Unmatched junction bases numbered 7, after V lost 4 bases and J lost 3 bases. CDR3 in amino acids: CASSPGLAAFYEQYF. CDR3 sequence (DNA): TGCGCCAGCAGCCCTGGACTAGCGGCCTTCTACGAGCAGTACTTC.

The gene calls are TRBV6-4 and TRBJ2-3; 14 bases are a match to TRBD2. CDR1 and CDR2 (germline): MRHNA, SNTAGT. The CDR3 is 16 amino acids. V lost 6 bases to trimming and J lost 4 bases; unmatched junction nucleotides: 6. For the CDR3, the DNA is TGTGCCAGCAGCCTGGGGACTAGCGGGAGCCCAGATACGCAGTATTTT. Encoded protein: CASSLGTSGSPDTQYF.

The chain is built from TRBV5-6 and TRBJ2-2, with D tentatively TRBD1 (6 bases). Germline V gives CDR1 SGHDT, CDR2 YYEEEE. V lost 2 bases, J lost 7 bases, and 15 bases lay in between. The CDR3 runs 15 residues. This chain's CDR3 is CASSLSRRGNGELFF. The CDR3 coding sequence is TGTGCCAGCAGCTTATCGCGCAGGGGAAACGGGGAGCTGTTTTTT.

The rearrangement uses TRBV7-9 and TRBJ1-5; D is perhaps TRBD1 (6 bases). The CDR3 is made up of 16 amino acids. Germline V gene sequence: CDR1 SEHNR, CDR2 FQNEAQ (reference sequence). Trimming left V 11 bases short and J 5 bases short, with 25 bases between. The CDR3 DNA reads TGTGCCTCCATGGACGCATCATTTAGGGGGGATCAGCCCCAGCATTTT. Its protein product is CASMDASFRGDQPQHF.

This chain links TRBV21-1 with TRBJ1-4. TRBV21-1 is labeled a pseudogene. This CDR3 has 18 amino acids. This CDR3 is CASSYEGLAKGANEKLFF. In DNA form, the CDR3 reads TGTGCCAGCAGTTACGAGGGCCTCGCAAAAGGGGCTAATGAAAAACTGTTTTTT.

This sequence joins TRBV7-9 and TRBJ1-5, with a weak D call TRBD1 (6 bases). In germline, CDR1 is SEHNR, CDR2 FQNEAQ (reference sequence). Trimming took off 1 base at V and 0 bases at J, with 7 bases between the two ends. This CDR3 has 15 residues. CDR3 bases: TGTGCCAGCAGCTTAGGGGACACTAGCAATCAGCCCCAGCATTTT. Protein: CASSLGDTSNQPQHF.

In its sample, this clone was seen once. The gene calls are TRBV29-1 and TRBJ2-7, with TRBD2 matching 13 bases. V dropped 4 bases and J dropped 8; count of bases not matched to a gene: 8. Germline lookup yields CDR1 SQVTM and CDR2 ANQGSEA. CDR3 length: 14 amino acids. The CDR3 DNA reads TGCAGCGTTGCCACCGGGACTAGCGGGACACAGCAGTACTTC. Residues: CSVATGTSGTQQYF.

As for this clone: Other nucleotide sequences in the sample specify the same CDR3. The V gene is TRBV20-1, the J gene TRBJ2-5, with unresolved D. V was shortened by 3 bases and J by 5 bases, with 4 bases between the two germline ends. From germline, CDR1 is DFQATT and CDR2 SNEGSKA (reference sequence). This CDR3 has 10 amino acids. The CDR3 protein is CSASKETQYF. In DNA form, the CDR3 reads TGCAGTGCTAGCAAGGAGACCCAGTACTTC.

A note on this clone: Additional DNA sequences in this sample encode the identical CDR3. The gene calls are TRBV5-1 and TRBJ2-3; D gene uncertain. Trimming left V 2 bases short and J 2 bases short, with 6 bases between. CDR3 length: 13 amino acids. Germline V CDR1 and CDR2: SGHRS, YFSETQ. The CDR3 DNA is TGCGCCAGCAGCTTCGACCCCACAGATACGCAGTATTTT. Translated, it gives CASSFDPTDTQYF.

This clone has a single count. CDR3 residues: CASTPVTGQGNTEAFF. CDR3 nucleotides: TGTGCCAGTACCCCCGTAACAGGACAGGGGAACACTGAAGCTTTCTTT. The V and J genes are TRBV19 and TRBJ1-1; 8 bases align to TRBD1. Germline CDR1 LNHDA, CDR2 SQIVND (reference sequence). Germline trimming cut 7 bases from V and 1 base from J; bases unmatched to any gene: 11. The CDR3 totals 16 residues.

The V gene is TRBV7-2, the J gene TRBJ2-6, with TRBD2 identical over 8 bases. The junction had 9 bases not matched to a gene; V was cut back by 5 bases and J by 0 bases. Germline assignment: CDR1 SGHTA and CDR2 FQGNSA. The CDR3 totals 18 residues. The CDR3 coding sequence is TGTGCCAGCAGCCCGGGAGGGTCAGGCCGCTCTGGGGCCAACGTCCTGACTTTC. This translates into CASSPGGSGRSGANVLTF. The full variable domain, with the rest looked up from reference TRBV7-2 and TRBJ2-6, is GAGVSQSPSNKVTEKGKDVELRCDPISGHTALYWYRQSLGQGLEFLIYFQGNSAPDKSGLPSDRFSAERTGGSVSTLTIQRTQQEDSAVYLCASSPGGSGRSGANVLTFGAGSRLTVL.

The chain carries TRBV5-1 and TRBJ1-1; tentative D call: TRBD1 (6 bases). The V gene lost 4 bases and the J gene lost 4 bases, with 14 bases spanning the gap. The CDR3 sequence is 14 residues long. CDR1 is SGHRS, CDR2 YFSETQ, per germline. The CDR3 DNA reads TGCGCCAGCAGCCCCCTAGGGGGGTCCACTGAAGCTTTCTTT. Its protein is CASSPLGGSTEAFF. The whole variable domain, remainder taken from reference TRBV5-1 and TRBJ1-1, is KAGVTQTPRYLIKTRGQQVTLSCSPISGHRSVSWYQQTPGQGLQFLFEYFSETQRNKGNFPGRFSGRQFSNSRSEMNVSTLELGDSALYLCASSPLGGSTEAFFGQGTRLTVV.

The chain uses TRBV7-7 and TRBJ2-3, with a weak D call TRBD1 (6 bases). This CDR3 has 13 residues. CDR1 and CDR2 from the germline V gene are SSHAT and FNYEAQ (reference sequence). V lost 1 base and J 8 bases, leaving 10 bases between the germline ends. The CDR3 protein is CASSLDSGVTQYF. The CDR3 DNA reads TGTGCCAGCAGCTTAGATTCAGGGGTTACGCAGTATTTT.

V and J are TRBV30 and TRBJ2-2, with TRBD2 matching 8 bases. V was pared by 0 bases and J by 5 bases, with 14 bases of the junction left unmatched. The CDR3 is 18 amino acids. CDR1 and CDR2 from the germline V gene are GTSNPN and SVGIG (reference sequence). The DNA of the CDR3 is TGTGCCTGGAGTGTACGTCGAAGCGGGAGTGTTCGGACCGGGGAGCTGTTTTTT. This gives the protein CAWSVRRSGSVRTGELFF.

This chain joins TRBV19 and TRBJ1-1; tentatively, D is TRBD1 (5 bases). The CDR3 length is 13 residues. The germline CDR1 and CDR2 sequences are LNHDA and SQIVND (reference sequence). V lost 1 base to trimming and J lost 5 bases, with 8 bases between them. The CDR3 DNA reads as TGTGCCAGTAGTATAGCGGGGCAGACTGAAGCTTTCTTT. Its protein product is CASSIAGQTEAFF.

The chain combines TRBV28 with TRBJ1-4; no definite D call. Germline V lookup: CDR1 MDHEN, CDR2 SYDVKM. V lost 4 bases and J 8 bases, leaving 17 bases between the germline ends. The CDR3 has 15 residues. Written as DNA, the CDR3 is TGTGCCAGCAGTTCAAACTGGGCATTGGAAGAAAAACTGTTTTTT. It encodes CASSSNWALEEKLFF.

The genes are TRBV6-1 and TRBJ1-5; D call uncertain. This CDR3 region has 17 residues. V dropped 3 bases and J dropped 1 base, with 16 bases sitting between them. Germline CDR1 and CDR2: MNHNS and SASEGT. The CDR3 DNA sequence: TGTGCCAGCAGTGACGAGGGAATGGTCGTGAGCAATCAGCCCCAGCATTTT. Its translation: CASSDEGMVVSNQPQHF.

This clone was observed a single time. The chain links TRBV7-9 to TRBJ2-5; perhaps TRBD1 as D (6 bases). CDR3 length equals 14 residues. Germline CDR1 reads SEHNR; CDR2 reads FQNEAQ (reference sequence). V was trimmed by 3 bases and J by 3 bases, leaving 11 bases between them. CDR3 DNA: TGTGCCAGCAGCTTCCAGGGGTTGGAAGAGACCCAGTACTTC. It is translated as CASSFQGLEETQYF.

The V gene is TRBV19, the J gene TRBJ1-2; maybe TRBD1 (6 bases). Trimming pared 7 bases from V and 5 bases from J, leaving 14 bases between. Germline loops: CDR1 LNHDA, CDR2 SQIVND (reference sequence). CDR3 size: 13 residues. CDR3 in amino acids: CASTPRGAYGYTF. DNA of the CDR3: TGTGCCAGTACCCCGCGGGGGGCGTATGGCTACACCTTC.

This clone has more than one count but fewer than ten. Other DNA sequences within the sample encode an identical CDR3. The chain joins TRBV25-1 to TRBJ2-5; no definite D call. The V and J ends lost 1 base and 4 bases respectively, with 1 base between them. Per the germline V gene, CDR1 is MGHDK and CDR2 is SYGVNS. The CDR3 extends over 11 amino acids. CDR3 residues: CASSESETQYF. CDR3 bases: TGTGCCAGCAGTGAATCAGAGACCCAGTACTTC. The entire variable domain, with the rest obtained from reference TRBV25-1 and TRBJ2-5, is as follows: EADIYQTPRYLVIGTGKKITLECSQTMGHDKMYWYQQDPGMELHLIHYSYGVNSTEKGDLSSESTVSRIRTEHFPLTLESARPSHTSQYLCASSESETQYFGPGTRLLVL.

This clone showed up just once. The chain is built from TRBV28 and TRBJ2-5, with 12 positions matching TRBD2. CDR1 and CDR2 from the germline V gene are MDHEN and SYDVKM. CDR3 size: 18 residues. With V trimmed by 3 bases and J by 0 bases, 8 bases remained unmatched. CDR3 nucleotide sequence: TGTGCCAGCAGTTTGGGGGGACTAGCGGGCCCCTACCAAGAGACCCAGTACTTC. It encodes CASSLGGLAGPYQETQYF.

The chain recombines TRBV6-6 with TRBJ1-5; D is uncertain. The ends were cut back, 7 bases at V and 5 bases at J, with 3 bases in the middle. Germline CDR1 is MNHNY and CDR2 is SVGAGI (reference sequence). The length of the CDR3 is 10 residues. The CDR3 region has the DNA TGTGCCAGCAATGATCAGCCCCAGCATTTT. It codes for CASNDQPQHF.

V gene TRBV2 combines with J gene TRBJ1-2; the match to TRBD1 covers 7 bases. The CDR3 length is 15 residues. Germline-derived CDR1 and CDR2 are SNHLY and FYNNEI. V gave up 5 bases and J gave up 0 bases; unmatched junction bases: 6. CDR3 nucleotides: TGTGCCAGCAGTTGGACCAGGGGGTCTAACTATGGCTACACCTTC. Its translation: CASSWTRGSNYGYTF.